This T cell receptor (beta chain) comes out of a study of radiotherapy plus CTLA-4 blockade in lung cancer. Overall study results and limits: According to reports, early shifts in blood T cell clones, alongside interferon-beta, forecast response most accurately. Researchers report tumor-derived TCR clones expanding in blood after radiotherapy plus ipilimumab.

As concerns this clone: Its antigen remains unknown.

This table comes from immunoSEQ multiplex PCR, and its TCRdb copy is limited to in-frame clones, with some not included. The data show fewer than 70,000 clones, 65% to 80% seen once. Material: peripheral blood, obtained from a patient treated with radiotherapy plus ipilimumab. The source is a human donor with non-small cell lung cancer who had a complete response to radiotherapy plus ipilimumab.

In DNA form, the CDR3 reads TGCGCCAGCAGTGAGTCAGTGGGGCAGATCAATCAGCCCCAGCATTTT. Translation: CASSESVGQINQPQHF. V and J are TRBV10-2 and TRBJ1-5; TRBD1 is a possible D gene (5 bases). The length of the CDR3 is 16 residues. Trimming stripped 0 bases from V and 3 bases from J, with 12 bases between. Germline values: CDR1 WSHSY, CDR2 SAAADI.